One and the same sample provided the 10 T cell receptor gamma chains below, sequenced in a study of gamma-delta T cells after stem cell transplantation. TCRdb used CATT to re-call clones from the RT-PCR reads. Of roughly 1,200 gamma-chain clones listed, 3.2% are singletons. The material sequenced was gamma-delta T cells. Receptor source: a human donor. It is not recorded whose cells these are; they may come from a transplant donor.

Sample share makes this clone large. The V and J genes are TRGV2 and TRGJ1 or TRGJ2. Germline CDR1 is EGSNGY and CDR2 is YDSYNSKV. The junction had 0 bases not matched to a gene; V was cut back by 0 bases and J by 1 base. The CDR3 consists of 13 residues. CDR3 in amino acids: CATWDGNYYKKLF. The CDR3, as DNA: TGTGCCACCTGGGACGGGAATTATTATAAGAAACTCTTT.

In its sample, this clone is medium-sized (0.01 to 0.1%). This chain joins TRGV3 and TRGJP1. This CDR3 spans 18 amino acids. CDR1 VTNTFY and CDR2 YDVSTARD come from the germline V gene (reference sequence). With V trimmed by 0 bases and J by 4 bases, 14 bases remained unmatched. CDR3 in amino acids: CATWDRLNGSLTGWFKIF. The DNA of the CDR3 is TGTGCCACCTGGGACAGGCTGAACGGATCACTCACTGGTTGGTTCAAGATATTT.

By its share, this clone is medium-sized. The chain couples TRGV8 to TRGJ1 or TRGJ2. With V trimmed by 3 bases and J by 7 bases, 3 bases remained unmatched. The CDR3 length is 11 residues. Germline CDR1 and CDR2: VENAVY and YDSYNSRV. The CDR3 region has the DNA TGTGCCACCTGGGATCGATATAAGAAACTCTTT. This gives the protein CATWDRYKKLF.

Sample share makes this clone medium-sized. The chain recombines TRGV4 with TRGJ1 or TRGJ2. The CDR3 sequence is 12 residues long. Losses at the gene ends were 5 bases for V and 4 bases for J; bases not matched to a gene: 5. Germline CDR1 and CDR2: EGSTGY and YDSYTSSV. CDR3 protein: CATWGLYYKKLF. DNA of the CDR3: TGTGCCACCTGGGGCCTCTATTATAAGAAACTCTTT.

Within the sample, this clone is large. This sequence joins TRGV9 and TRGJ1 or TRGJ2. Per the germline V gene, CDR1 is GITISATS and CDR2 is ISYDGTV (reference sequence). J was trimmed by 10 bases and V by 2 bases; bases with no gene match: 14. The CDR3 covers 14 residues. CDR3 sequence (DNA): TGTGCCTTGTGGGAGGATGTGGGCCGTAGAAAGAAACTCTTT. Its protein is CALWEDVGRRKKLF.

In regard to this clone: A far larger clone is one nucleotide away, so this likely arose from a read error. Distinct nucleotide sequences in the sample also encode this CDR3. CDR3 coding DNA: TGTGCCTTGTGGGAGGCACTAGGAGAGTTGGGCAAAAAAATCAAGGTATTT. This translates into CALWEALGELGKKIKVF. V usage is TRGV9 and J usage is TRGJP. The junction had 7 bases not matched to a gene; V was cut back by 2 bases and J by 6 bases. The CDR3 is 17 residues long. CDR1 is GITISATS, CDR2 ISYDGTV, per germline (reference sequence).

On this clone: TCRdb shows a much larger clone's protein in place of this DNA's translation, and the two differ at residue 8, likely through a read error; the protein shown is translated from the DNA. The rearrangement joins TRGV9 to TRGJP. This CDR3 region has 16 residues. Germline values: CDR1 GITISATS, CDR2 ISYDGTV (reference sequence). CDR3 amino acids: CALWDSQDLGKKIKVF. CDR3 coding DNA: TGTGCCTTGTGGGACTCGCAAGATTTGGGCAAAAAAATCAAGGTATTT.

This clone occurred a few times. A far larger clone is only one base removed, so a read error is likely. This chain joins TRGV3 and TRGJ1 or TRGJ2. The CDR3 totals 10 residues. Germline lookup yields CDR1 VTNTFY and CDR2 YDVSTARD (reference sequence). The CDR3 region is CATRDYKKLF. For the CDR3, the DNA is TGTGCCACCCGGGACTATAAGAAACTCTTT.

This clone is labeled medium-sized (0.01 to 0.1%). J is TRGJ1 or TRGJ2 and V is TRGV9. J lost 11 bases, V lost 6 bases, and 10 bases had no gene match. This CDR3 is built from 11 residues. Germline assignment: CDR1 GITISATS and CDR2 ISYDGTV (reference sequence). The CDR3 DNA reads as TGTGCCTTGTGGTTGGGGCGGGAGAAACTCTTT. Amino acids: CALWLGREKLF.

By sample share, this clone is medium-sized. Other DNA sequences from this sample encode an identical CDR3 as well. The V and J genes are TRGV9 and TRGJP. CDR3 length: 17 amino acids. V shed 0 bases, J shed 7 bases, and the junction held 6 bases outside the gene matches. CDR1 GITISATS and CDR2 ISYDGTV come from the germline V gene (reference sequence). The CDR3: CALWEVLEELGKKIKVF. The DNA of the CDR3 is TGTGCCTTGTGGGAGGTGCTGGAGGAGTTGGGCAAAAAAATCAAGGTATTT.